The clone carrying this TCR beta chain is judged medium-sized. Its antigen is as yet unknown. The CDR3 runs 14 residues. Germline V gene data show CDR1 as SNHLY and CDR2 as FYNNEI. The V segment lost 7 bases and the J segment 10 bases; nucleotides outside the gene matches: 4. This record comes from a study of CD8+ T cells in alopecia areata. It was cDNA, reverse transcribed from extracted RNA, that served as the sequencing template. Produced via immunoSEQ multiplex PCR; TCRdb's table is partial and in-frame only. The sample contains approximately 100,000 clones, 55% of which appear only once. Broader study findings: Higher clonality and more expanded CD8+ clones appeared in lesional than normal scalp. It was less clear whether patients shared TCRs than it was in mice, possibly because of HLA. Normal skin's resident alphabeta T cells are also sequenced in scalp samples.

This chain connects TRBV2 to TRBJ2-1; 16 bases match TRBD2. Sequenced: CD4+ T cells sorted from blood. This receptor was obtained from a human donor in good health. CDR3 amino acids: CASTGTSGGEEQFF. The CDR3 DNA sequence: TGTGCCAGCACCGGGACTAGCGGGGGGGAGGAGCAGTTCTTC. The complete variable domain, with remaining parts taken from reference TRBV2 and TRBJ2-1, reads EPEVTQTPSHQVTQMGQEVILRCVPISNHLYFYWYRQILGQKVEFLVSFYNNEISEKSEIFDDQFSVERPDGSNFTLKIRSTKLEDSAMYFCASTGTSGGEEQFFGPGTRLTVL.